These T cell receptor beta chains were read from a single sample in a study of shared clonotypes between healthy human individuals. Repertoires were generated with immunoSEQ multiplex PCR, while TCRdb's copy carries only in-frame clones and drops some. The sample lists under 1,100,000 clones; 70% to 80% were seen once. Sequencing input: memory CD4+ T cells sorted from blood. The receptors derive from a young man in good health. Each CDR3 is given with its conserved first and last residue. D genes are given only for firm matches. Part of the rows lack a size; the others show once, few, many or a class for expanded clones.

d_gene | j_gene | v_gene | abundance | CDR3aa | CDR3nt
. | TRBJ1-3 | TRBV19 | few | CASSRDVENTIYF | TGTGCCAGTTCCAGGGACGTCGAAAACACCATATATTTT
TRBD1 | TRBJ1-1 | TRBV18 | . | CASSPLGQKNTEAFF | TGTGCCAGCTCACCATTGGGACAGAAGAACACTGAAGCTTTCTTT
. | TRBJ1-5 | TRBV6-6 | . | CASSYQTGNQPQHF | TGTGCCAGCAGTTACCAAACAGGGAATCAGCCCCAGCATTTT
. | TRBJ2-7 | TRBV6-1 | . | CASRGGLSYEQYF | TGTGCCAGCAGGGGGGGCCTCTCCTACGAGCAGTACTTC
. | TRBJ2-7 | TRBV4-1 | . | CASSRQGPGYEQYF | TGCGCCAGCAGCCGCCAAGGACCGGGCTACGAGCAGTACTTC
TRBD1 | TRBJ1-1 | TRBV11-2 | . | CASSLGGQGVTEAFF | TGTGCCAGCAGCTTAGGGGGACAGGGAGTCACTGAAGCTTTCTTT
. | TRBJ1-1 | TRBV4-1 | . | CASSQDLDGPTTEAFF | TGCGCCAGCAGCCAAGATCTGGACGGCCCAACCACTGAAGCTTTCTTT
TRBD2 | TRBJ2-1 | TRBV5-1 | few | CASSSGTSGRNEQFF | TGCGCCAGCAGCTCCGGGACTAGCGGGAGAAATGAGCAGTTCTTC
TRBD2 | TRBJ2-7 | TRBV7-2 | . | CASSFGLAGNYYEQYF | TGTGCCAGCAGCTTCGGACTAGCGGGCAACTACTACGAGCAGTACTTC
. | TRBJ1-3 | TRBV19 | few | CASSTGATGNTIYF | TGTGCCAGTAGCACAGGTGCCACGGGAAACACCATATATTTT
TRBD2 | TRBJ2-2 | TRBV6-6 | . | CASSYSGAGGGGELFF | TGTGCCAGCAGTTACTCGGGCGCGGGAGGAGGGGGGGAGCTGTTTTTT
TRBD2 | TRBJ2-1 | TRBV4-3 | . | CDSSQDVGGGSYNEQFF | TGCGACAGCAGCCAAGATGTAGGCGGGGGGTCCTACAATGAGCAGTTCTTC
TRBD1 | TRBJ2-3 | TRBV6-5 | . | CASSSTGNTQYF | TGTGCCAGCAGTTCGACAGGGAATACGCAGTATTTT
. | TRBJ1-4 | TRBV28 | . | CASSSPGMGDEKLFF | TGTGCCAGCAGTTCCCCCGGGATGGGGGATGAAAAACTGTTTTTT
TRBD1 | TRBJ1-2 | TRBV4-1 | few | CASSQPSGTVMGYTF | TGCGCCAGCAGCCAACCTTCCGGGACAGTGATGGGCTACACCTTC
TRBD1 | TRBJ2-7 | TRBV30 | . | CAWRQTGVREQYF | TGTGCCTGGAGGCAAACAGGGGTCCGCGAGCAGTACTTC
. | TRBJ2-3 | TRBV7-2 | . | CASSGSRAIGTDTQYF | TGTGCCAGCAGTGGTTCGAGGGCCATTGGGACAGATACGCAGTATTTT
TRBD1 | TRBJ2-7 | TRBV19 | few | CASSELGTGYRYEQYF | TGTGCCAGTAGTGAACTTGGGACAGGTTATCGCTACGAGCAGTACTTC
. | TRBJ1-2 | TRBV7-9 | . | CASSRAVTRDYGYTF | TGTGCCAGCAGCAGAGCCGTTACAAGAGACTATGGCTACACCTTC
. | TRBJ2-2 | TRBV9 | . | CASSVVVNTGELFF | TGTGCCAGCAGCGTAGTGGTCAACACCGGGGAGCTGTTTTTT
. | TRBJ1-2 | TRBV21-1 | . | CASEQDRETNYGYTF | TGTGCCAGCGAACAGGACCGGGAAACTAACTATGGCTACACCTTC
. | TRBJ2-6 | TRBV6-6 | few | CASGATQGGANVLTF | TGTGCCAGCGGAGCTACCCAAGGTGGGGCCAACGTCCTGACTTTC
. | TRBJ2-1 | TRBV7-8 | . | CASSSGERSSYNEQFF | TGTGCCAGCAGCTCGGGGGAGCGGAGCTCCTACAATGAGCAGTTCTTC
. | TRBJ2-7 | TRBV4-1 | many | CASSQGGLGQTYEQYF | TGCGCCAGCAGCCAAGGTGGGTTGGGGCAGACCTACGAGCAGTACTTC
. | TRBJ2-1 | TRBV2 | once | CASSLRLGGNYNEQFF | TGTGCCAGCAGCCTCCGTCTAGGCGGTAACTACAATGAGCAGTTCTTC
TRBD1 | TRBJ2-1 | TRBV15 | . | CATRGTAYNEQFF | TGTGCCACCAGGGGGACAGCCTACAATGAGCAGTTCTTC
TRBD2 | TRBJ2-2 | TRBV28 | . | CASGPGGPGTGELFF | TGTGCCAGCGGTCCGGGGGGGCCTGGCACCGGGGAGCTGTTTTTT
TRBD2 | TRBJ2-7 | TRBV23-1 | . | CASSQSFLEGTSPYEQYF | TGCGCCAGCAGTCAATCGTTCTTGGAGGGGACTAGTCCGTACGAGCAGTACTTC
. | TRBJ1-3 | TRBV29-1 | . | CSVEGRISGNTIYF | TGCAGCGTTGAGGGCCGGATCTCTGGAAACACCATATATTTT
TRBD1 | TRBJ2-1 | TRBV5-1 | once | CASSRDRLSYNEQFF | TGCGCCAGCAGCCGGGACAGACTTTCCTACAATGAGCAGTTCTTC
. | TRBJ1-3 | TRBV6-1 | . | CASSEQGRAISGNTIYF | TGTGCCAGCAGTGAACAAGGCAGGGCCATTTCTGGAAACACCATATATTTT
. | TRBJ2-7 | TRBV6-5 | . | CASRTGSYEQYF | TGTGCCAGCAGGACAGGTTCCTACGAGCAGTACTTC
. | TRBJ2-6 | TRBV19 | . | CASSIEGTGANVLTF | TGTGCCAGTAGTATTGAGGGTACTGGGGCCAACGTCCTGACTTTC
. | TRBJ2-1 | TRBV5-1 | . | CASSLGAHNEQFF | TGCGCCAGCAGCTTGGGGGCTCACAATGAGCAGTTCTTC
. | TRBJ2-7 | TRBV7-2 | . | CASSLRSAGSKYEQYF | TGTGCCAGCAGCTTACGGTCGGCAGGGAGCAAGTACGAGCAGTACTTC
. | TRBJ1-2 | TRBV28 | . | CASSLSQGGGYGYTF | TGTGCCAGCAGTCTGAGTCAGGGAGGAGGCTATGGCTACACCTTC
TRBD1 | TRBJ1-6 | TRBV18 | . | CASSPSGTGDVSPLHF | TGTGCCAGCTCACCCTCCGGGACAGGGGATGTTTCACCCCTCCACTTT
. | TRBJ1-2 | TRBV19 | few | CASSPTAAAGYGYTF | TGTGCCAGTAGTCCTACAGCTGCGGCGGGCTATGGCTACACCTTC
. | TRBJ1-1 | TRBV21-1 | . | CASSKAPVRNTEAFF | TGTGCCAGCAGCAAAGCCCCGGTCCGGAACACTGAAGCTTTCTTT
TRBD1 | TRBJ1-5 | TRBV6-5 | . | CASSRSGQGNQPQHF | TGTGCCAGCAGTCGATCCGGACAGGGCAATCAGCCCCAGCATTTT
TRBD2 | TRBJ2-3 | TRBV4-3 | . | CASSQKLAESQYF | TGCGCCAGCAGCCAAAAACTAGCGGAATCGCAGTATTTT
TRBD2 | TRBJ2-1 | TRBV4-2 | . | CASSRTSGGMRNEQFF | TGTGCCAGCAGCCGCACTAGCGGGGGGATGAGGAATGAGCAGTTCTTC
TRBD2 | TRBJ2-3 | TRBV5-1 | . | CASSPWGLESTQYF | TGCGCCAGCAGCCCGTGGGGACTAGAAAGTACGCAGTATTTT
TRBD1 | TRBJ2-7 | TRBV18 | . | CASSPGRGSPYEQYF | TGTGCCAGCTCACCAGGCAGGGGGTCACCCTACGAGCAGTACTTC
TRBD2 | TRBJ2-5 | TRBV7-6 | . | CASSPNIRGGRETQYF | TGTGCCAGCAGCCCCAATATTCGGGGGGGACGGGAGACCCAGTACTTC
. | TRBJ2-3 | TRBV7-3 | . | CASSINNAGDTQYF | TGTGCCAGCAGTATAAACAACGCGGGAGATACGCAGTATTTT
TRBD2 | TRBJ2-5 | TRBV5-1 | . | CASSATSGGAGETQYF | TGCGCCAGCAGCGCGACTAGCGGGGGGGCCGGCGAGACCCAGTACTTC
. | TRBJ2-5 | TRBV6-5 | . | CATSYSGDQGTQYF | TGTGCCACCAGTTACTCAGGGGATCAGGGGACCCAGTACTTC
. | TRBJ1-2 | TRBV5-1 | once | CASSFKGEYGYTF | TGCGCCAGCAGCTTTAAGGGAGAATATGGCTACACCTTC
. | TRBJ1-2 | TRBV6-5 | . | CASTTGGLYGYTF | TGTGCCAGCACCACGGGGGGTCTCTATGGCTACACCTTC
TRBD2 | TRBJ2-1 | TRBV9 | . | CASSSQTSGNLVQFF | TGTGCCAGCAGCTCTCAGACTAGCGGGAATCTGGTGCAGTTCTTC
. | TRBJ1-1 | TRBV7-2 | . | CASSSWLNAEAFF | TGTGCCAGCAGCTCTTGGTTAAACGCTGAAGCTTTCTTT
. | TRBJ1-5 | TRBV9 | . | CASSVEGAQPQHF | TGTGCCAGCAGCGTAGAAGGGGCACAGCCCCAGCATTTT
. | TRBJ1-2 | TRBV7-2 | many | CASSLRTATNYGYTF | TGTGCCAGCAGCTTAAGGACAGCAACTAACTATGGCTACACCTTC
. | TRBJ1-1 | TRBV12-5 | . | CASGLVPRAGRAEAFF | TGTGCTAGTGGTTTGGTACCGCGGGCAGGAAGAGCTGAAGCTTTCTTT
. | TRBJ1-5 | TRBV6-1 | . | CASSLRGNSNQPQHF | TGTGCCAGCAGTTTGCGAGGGAATAGCAATCAGCCCCAGCATTTT
. | TRBJ1-5 | TRBV6-1 | many | CASTGGSNQPQHF | TGTGCCAGCACTGGTGGTAGCAATCAGCCCCAGCATTTT
TRBD1 | TRBJ1-4 | TRBV9 | . | CASSPTTRGGEKLFF | TGTGCCAGCAGCCCGACTACCAGGGGGGGTGAAAAACTGTTTTTT
TRBD1 | TRBJ2-7 | TRBV6-1 | . | CASSEGTGGSYEQYF | TGTGCCAGCAGTGAGGGGACAGGGGGATCCTACGAGCAGTACTTC
. | TRBJ2-4 | TRBV7-9 | . | CASSLGSYIQYF | TGTGCCAGCAGCTTAGGGAGCTACATTCAGTACTTC